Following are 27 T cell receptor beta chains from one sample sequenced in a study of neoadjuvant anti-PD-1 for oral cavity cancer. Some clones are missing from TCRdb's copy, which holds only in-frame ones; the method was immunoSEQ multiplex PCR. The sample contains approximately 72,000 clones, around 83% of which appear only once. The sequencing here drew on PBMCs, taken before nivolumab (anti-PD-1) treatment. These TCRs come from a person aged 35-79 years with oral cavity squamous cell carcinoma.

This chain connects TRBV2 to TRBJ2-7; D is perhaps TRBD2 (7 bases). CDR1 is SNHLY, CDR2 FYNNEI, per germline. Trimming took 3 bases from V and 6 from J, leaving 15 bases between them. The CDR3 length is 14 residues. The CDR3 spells CASSDLRGGFEQYF. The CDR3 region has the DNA TGTGCCAGCAGTGATTTGAGGGGGGGTTTCGAGCAGTACTTC.

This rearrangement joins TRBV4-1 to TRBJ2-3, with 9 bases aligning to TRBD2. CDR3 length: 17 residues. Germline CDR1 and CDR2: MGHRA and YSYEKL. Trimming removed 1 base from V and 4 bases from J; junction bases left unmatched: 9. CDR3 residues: CASSQVLAGVIADTQYF. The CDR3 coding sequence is TGCGCCAGCAGCCAAGTCTTAGCGGGAGTTATCGCAGATACGCAGTATTTT.

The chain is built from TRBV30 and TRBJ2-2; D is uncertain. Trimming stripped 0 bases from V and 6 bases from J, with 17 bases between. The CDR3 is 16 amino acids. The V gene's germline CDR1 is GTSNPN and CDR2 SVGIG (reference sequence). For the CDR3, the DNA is TGTGCCTGGAGTGTATCCGGAGCTAGGGTAGCCGGGGAGCTGTTTTTT. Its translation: CAWSVSGARVAGELFF.

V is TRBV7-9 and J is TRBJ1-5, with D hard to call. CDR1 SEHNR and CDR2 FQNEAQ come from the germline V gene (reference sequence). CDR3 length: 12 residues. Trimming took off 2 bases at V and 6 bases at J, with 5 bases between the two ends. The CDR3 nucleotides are TGTGCCAGCAGCTTATCAATTCAGCCCCAGCATTTT. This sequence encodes CASSLSIQPQHF.

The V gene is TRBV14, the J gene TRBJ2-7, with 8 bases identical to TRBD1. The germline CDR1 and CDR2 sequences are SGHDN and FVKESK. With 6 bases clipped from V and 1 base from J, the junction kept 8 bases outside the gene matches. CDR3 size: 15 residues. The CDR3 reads CASRRRDRPSYEQYF. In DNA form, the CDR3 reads TGTGCCAGCAGGCGCCGGGACAGGCCTTCCTACGAGCAGTACTTC.

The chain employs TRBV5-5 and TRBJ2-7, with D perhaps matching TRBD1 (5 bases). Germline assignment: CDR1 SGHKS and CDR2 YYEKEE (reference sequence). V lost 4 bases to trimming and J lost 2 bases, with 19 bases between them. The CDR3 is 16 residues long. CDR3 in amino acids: CASSLSFSDIAYEQYF. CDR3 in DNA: TGTGCCAGCAGCCTCTCTTTCTCGGACATAGCCTACGAGCAGTACTTC. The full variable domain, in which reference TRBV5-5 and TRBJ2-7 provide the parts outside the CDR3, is DAGVTQSPTHLIKTRGQQVTLRCSPISGHKSVSWYQQVLGQGPQFIFQYYEKEERGRGNFPDRFSARQFPNYSSELNVNALLLGDSALYLCASSLSFSDIAYEQYFGPGTRLTVT.

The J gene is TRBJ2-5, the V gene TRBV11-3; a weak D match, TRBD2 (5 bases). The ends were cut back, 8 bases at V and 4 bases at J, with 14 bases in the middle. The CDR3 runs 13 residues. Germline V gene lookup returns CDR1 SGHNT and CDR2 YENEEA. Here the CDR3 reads CASVEVGRETQYF. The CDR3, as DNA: TGTGCCAGCGTGGAGGTGGGTAGAGAGACCCAGTACTTC.

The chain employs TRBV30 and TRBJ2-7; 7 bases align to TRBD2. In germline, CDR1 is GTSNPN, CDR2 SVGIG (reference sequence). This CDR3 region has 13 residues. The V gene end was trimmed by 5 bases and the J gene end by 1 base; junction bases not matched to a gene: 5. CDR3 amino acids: CAWWGGGSYEQYF. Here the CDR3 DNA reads TGTGCCTGGTGGGGGGGTGGATCCTACGAGCAGTACTTC.

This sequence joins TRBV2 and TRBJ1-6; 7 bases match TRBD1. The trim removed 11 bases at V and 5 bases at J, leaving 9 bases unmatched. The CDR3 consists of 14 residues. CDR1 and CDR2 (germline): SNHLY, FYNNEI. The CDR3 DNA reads TGTGCCGGGTCAAGACAGGGTGATAATTCACCCCTCCACTTT. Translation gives CAGSRQGDNSPLHF.

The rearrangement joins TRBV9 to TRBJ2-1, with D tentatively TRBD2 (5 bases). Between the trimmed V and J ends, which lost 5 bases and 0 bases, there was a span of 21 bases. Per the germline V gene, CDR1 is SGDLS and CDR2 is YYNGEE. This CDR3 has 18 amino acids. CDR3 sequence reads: CASSDPNGLLSSYNEQFF. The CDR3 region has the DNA TGTGCCAGCAGTGACCCGAATGGACTGCTGAGCTCCTACAATGAGCAGTTCTTC.

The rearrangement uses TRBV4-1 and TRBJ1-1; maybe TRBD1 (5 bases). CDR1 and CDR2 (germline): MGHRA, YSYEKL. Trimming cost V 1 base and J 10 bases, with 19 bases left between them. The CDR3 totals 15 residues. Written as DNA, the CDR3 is TGCGCCAGCAGCCAAGGGGAGAGGGGAAGGGAGAGAGCTTTCTTT. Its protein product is CASSQGERGRERAFF.

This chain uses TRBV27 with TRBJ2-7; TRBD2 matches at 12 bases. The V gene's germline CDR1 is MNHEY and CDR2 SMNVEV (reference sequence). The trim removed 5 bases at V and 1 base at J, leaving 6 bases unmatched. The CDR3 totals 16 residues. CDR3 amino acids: CASSIGLAGPSYEQYF. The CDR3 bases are TGTGCCAGCAGTATTGGACTAGCGGGACCTTCCTACGAGCAGTACTTC.

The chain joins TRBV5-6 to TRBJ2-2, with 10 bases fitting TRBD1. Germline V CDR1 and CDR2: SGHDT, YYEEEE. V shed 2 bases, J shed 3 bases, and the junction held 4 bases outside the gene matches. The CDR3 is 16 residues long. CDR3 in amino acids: CASSFPDRGDTGELFF. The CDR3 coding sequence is TGTGCCAGCAGCTTCCCGGACAGGGGGGACACCGGGGAGCTGTTTTTT.

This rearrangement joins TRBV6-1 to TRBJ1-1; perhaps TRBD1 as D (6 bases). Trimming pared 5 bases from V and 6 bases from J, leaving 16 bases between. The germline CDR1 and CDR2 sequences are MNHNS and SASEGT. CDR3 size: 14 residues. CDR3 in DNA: TGTGCCAGCAGTAAAGGGACATTCAACGCTGAAGCTTTCTTT. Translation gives CASSKGTFNAEAFF.

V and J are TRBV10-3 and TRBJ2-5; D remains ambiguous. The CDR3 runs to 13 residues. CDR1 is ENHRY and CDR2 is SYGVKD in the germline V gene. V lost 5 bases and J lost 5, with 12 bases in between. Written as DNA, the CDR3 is TGTGCCATCAGTCTGGGCTCTGGGGAGACCCAGTACTTC. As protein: CAISLGSGETQYF.

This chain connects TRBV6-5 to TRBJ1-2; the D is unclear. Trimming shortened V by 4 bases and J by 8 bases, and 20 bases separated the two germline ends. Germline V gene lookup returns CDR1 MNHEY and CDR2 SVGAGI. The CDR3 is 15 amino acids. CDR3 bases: TGTGCCAGCAGTTTCGTACACACCTTGGAGGAGGGCTACACCTTC. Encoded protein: CASSFVHTLEEGYTF.

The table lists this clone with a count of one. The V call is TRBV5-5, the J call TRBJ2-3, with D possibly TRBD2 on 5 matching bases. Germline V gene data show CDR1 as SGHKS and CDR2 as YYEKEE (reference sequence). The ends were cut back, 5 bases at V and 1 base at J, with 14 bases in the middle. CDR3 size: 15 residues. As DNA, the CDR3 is TGTGCCAGCAGAGACCTGCTGAGGGGCACAGATACGCAGTATTTT. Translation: CASRDLLRGTDTQYF.

The CDR3 DNA sequence: TGCGCCAGCAGCCAAGTCCCGAACACTGAAGCTTTCTTT. It yields the protein CASSQVPNTEAFF. The V gene is TRBV4-1, the J gene TRBJ1-1; D remains ambiguous. The CDR3 totals 13 residues. Trimming stripped 1 base from V and 1 base from J, with 4 bases between. Per germline, CDR1 MGHRA and CDR2 YSYEKL.

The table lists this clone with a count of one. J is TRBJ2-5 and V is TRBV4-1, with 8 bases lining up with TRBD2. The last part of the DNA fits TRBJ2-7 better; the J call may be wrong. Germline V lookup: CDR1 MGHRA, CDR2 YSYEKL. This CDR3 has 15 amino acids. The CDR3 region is CASSQPAGGSYEQYF. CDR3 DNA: TGCGCCAGCAGCCAACCCGCGGGGGGATCGTACGAGCAGTACTTC.

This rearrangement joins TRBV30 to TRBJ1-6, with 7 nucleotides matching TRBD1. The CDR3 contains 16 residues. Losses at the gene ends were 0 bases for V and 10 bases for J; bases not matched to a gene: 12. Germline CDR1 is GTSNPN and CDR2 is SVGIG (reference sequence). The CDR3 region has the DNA TGTGCCTGGAGTGTACAGGGGCCCGCCAGAGTGTCACCCCTCCACTTT. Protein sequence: CAWSVQGPARVSPLHF.

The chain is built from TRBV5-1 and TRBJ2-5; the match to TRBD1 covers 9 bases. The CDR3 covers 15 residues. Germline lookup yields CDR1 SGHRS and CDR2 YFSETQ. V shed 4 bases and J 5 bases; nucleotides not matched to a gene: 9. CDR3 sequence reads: CASSHPGQGAETQYF. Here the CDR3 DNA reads TGCGCCAGCAGCCACCCGGGACAGGGTGCGGAGACCCAGTACTTC. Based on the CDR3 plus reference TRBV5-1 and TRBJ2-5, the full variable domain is KAGVTQTPRYLIKTRGQQVTLSCSPISGHRSVSWYQQTPGQGLQFLFEYFSETQRNKGNFPGRFSGRQFSNSRSEMNVSTLELGDSALYLCASSHPGQGAETQYFGPGTRLLVL.

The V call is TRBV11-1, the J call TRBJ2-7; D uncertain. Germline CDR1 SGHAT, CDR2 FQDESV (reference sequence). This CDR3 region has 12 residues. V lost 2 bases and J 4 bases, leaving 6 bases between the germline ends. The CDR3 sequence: CASSLSGYEQYF. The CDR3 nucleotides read TGTGCCAGCAGCTTATCCGGTTACGAGCAGTACTTC.

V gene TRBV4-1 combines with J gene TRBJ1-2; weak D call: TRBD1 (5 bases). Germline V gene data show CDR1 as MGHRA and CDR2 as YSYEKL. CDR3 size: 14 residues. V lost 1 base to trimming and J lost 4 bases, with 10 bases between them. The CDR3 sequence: CASSQVTRAYGYTF. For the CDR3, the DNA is TGCGCCAGCAGCCAAGTTACCAGGGCCTATGGCTACACCTTC.

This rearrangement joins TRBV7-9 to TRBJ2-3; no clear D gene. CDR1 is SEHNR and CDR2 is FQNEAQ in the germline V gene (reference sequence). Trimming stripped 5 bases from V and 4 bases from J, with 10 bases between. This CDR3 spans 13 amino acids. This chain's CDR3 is CASSTPDPDTQYF. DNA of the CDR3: TGTGCCAGCAGCACGCCAGACCCAGATACGCAGTATTTT.

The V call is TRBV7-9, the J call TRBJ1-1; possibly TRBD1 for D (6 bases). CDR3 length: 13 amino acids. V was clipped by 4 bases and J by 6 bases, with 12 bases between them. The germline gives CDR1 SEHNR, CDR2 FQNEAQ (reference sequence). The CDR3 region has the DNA TGTGCCAGCAGCTGGAGCGGGGGCCCTGAAGCTTTCTTT. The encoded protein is CASSWSGGPEAFF.

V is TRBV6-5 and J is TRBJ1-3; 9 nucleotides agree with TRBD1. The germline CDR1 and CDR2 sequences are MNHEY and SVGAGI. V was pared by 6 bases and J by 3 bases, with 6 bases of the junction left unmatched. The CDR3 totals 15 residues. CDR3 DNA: TGTGCCAGCAGCCTAACAGGGGGCTTTGGAAACACCATATATTTT. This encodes CASSLTGGFGNTIYF.

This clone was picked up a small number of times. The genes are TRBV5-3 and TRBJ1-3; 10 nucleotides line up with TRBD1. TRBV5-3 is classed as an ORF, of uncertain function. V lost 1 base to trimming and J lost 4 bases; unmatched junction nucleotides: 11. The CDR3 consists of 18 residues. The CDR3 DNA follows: TGTGCCAGAAGCTTGTATTTGACAGGGGGCATCGGAGGAAACACCATATATTTT. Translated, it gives CARSLYLTGGIGGNTIYF.